The sequence of this TCR beta chain was determined in a study of blood T cell repertoires in COVID-19. About the research overall: Whether acute or convalescent, the COVID-19 samples came from the United States, Italy and Spain. T cells, B-cell-depleted T cells, or PBMCs supplied cDNA or gDNA.

Germline V lookup: CDR1 MNHEY, CDR2 SVGAGI. V dropped 2 bases and J dropped 2 bases, with 16 bases sitting between them. This CDR3 is built from 16 residues. Clones were read by immunoSEQ multiplex PCR, and TCRdb kept only the in-frame ones, dropping some. The data show fewer than 250,000 clones, 70% to 90% seen once. The chain uses TRBV6-5 and TRBJ2-7; no reliable D call. The sample consisted of peripheral blood. The TCR originated in a man between 60 and 70 years old with acute or convalescent COVID-19. CDR3 sequence (DNA): TGTGCCAGCAGTTACCGGTTGAGTGAGCGCACCTACGAGCAGTACTTC. Its translation: CASSYRLSERTYEQYF.